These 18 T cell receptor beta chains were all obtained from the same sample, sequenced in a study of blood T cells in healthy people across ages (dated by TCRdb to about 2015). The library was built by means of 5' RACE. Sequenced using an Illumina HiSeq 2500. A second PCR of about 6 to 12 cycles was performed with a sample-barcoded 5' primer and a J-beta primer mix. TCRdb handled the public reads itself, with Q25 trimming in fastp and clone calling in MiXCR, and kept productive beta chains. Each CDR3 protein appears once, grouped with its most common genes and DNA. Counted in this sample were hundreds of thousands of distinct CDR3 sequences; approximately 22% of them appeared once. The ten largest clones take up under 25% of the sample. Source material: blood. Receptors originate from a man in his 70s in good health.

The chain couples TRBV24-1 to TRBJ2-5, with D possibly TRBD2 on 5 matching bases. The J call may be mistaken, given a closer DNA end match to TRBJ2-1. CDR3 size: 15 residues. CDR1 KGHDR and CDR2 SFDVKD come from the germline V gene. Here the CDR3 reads CATSGLRGGLNQQFF. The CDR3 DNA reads TGTGCCACCAGTGGGTTACGAGGCGGGTTAAATCAGCAGTTCTTC.

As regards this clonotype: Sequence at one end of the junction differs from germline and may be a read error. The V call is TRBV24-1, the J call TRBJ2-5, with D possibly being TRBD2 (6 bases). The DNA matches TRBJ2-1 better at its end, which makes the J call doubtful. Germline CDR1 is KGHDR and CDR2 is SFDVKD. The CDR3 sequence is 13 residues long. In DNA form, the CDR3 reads TGTGCCACCAGTGGTTTGAGTACTAGCGAGCAGTTCTTC. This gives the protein CATSGLSTSEQFF.

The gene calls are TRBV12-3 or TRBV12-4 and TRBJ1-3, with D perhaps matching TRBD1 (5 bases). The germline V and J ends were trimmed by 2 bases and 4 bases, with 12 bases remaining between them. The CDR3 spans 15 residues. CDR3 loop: CASSLSPRGGNTIYF. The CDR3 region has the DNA TGTGCCAGCAGTTTATCCCCAAGGGGAGGAAACACCATATATTTT.

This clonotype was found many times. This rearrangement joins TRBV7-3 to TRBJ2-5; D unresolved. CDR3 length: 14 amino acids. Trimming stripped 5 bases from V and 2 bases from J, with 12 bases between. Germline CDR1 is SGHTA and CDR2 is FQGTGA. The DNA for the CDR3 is TGTGCCAGCAGCCCGTATGGATTGCAAGAGACCCAGTACTTC. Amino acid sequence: CASSPYGLQETQYF.

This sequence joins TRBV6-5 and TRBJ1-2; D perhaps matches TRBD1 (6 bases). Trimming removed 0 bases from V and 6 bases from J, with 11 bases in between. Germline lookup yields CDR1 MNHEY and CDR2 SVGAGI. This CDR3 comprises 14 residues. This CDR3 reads CASSYSQGRDGYTF. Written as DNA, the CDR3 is TGTGCCAGCAGTTACTCTCAGGGGCGGGATGGCTACACCTTC.

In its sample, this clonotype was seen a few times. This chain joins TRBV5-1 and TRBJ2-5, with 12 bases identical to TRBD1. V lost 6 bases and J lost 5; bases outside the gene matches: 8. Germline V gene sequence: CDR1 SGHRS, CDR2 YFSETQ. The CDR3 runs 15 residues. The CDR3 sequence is CASKSGQGARETQYF. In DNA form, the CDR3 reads TGCGCCAGCAAATCGGGACAGGGGGCTCGGGAGACCCAGTACTTC. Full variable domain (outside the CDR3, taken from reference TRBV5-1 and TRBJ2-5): KAGVTQTPRYLIKTRGQQVTLSCSPISGHRSVSWYQQTPGQGLQFLFEYFSETQRNKGNFPGRFSGRQFSNSRSEMNVSTLELGDSALYLCASKSGQGARETQYFGPGTRLLVL.

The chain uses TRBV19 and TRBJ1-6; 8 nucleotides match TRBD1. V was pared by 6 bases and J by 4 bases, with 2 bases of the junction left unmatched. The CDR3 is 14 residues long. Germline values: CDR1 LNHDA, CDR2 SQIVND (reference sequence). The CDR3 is CASRRTGYNSPLHF. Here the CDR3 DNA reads TGTGCCAGTAGACGGACAGGGTATAATTCACCCCTCCACTTT.

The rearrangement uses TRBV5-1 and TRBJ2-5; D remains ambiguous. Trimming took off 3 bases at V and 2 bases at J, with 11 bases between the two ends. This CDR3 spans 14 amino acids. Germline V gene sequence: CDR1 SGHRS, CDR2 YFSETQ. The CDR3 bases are TGCGCCAGCAGCTCCACTACAGCGCAAGAGACCCAGTACTTC. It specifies CASSSTTAQETQYF.

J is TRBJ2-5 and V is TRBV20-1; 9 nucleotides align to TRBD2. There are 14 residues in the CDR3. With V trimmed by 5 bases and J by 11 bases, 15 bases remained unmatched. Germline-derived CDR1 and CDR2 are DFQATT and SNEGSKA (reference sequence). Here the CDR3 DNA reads TGCAGTGCTGGCGGGACTAGCCAGATTAGAGGGCAGTACTTC. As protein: CSAGGTSQIRGQYF.

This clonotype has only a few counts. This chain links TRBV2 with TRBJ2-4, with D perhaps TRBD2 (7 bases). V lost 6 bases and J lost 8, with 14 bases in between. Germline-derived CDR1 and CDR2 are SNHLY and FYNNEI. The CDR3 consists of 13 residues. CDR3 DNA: TGTGCCAGCAGGGGAGGGGGTACAGACATTCAGTACTTC. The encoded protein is CASRGGGTDIQYF.

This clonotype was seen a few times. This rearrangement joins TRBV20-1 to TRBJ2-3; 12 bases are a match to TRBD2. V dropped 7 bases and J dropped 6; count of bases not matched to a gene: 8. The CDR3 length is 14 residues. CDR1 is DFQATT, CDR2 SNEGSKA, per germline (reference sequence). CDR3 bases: TGCAGTGGGACTAGCGGGATCGTTGCGGATACGCAGTATTTT. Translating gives CSGTSGIVADTQYF.

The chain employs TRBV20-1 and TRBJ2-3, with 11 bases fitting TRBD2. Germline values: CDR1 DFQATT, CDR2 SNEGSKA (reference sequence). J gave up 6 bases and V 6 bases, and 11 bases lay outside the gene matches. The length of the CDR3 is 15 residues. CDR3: CSATGLAALTDTQYF. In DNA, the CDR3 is TGCAGTGCCACGGGACTAGCGGCTTTAACGGATACGCAGTATTTT.

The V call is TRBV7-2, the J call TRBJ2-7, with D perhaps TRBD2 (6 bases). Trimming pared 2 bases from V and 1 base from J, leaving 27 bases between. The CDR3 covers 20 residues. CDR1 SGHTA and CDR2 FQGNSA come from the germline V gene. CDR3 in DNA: TGTGCCAGCAGCTTAATTGGGCCTGGGGGGACCGGGAGTGGTTCCTACGAGCAGTACTTC. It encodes CASSLIGPGGTGSGSYEQYF.

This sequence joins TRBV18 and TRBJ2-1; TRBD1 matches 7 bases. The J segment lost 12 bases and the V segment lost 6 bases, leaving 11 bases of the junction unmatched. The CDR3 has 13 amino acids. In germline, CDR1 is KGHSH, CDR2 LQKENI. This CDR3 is CASSRTRQGLQFF. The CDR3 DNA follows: TGTGCCAGCTCCCGCACAAGACAGGGCTTGCAGTTCTTC.

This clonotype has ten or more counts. As DNA, the CDR3 is TGTGCCACCCGGGGAGAAGACATAAACTATGGCTACACCTTC. Protein: CATRGEDINYGYTF. V gene TRBV15 combines with J gene TRBJ1-2; D gene uncertain. Per the germline V gene, CDR1 is LNHNV and CDR2 is YYDKDF (reference sequence). CDR3 size: 14 residues. The germline V and J ends were trimmed by 8 bases and 2 bases, with 15 bases remaining between them.

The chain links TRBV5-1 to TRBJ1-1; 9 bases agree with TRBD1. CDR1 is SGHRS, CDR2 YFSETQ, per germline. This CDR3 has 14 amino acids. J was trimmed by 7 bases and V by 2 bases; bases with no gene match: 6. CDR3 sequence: CASSFDRGISEAFF. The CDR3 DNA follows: TGCGCCAGCAGCTTTGACAGGGGGATTAGTGAAGCTTTCTTT.

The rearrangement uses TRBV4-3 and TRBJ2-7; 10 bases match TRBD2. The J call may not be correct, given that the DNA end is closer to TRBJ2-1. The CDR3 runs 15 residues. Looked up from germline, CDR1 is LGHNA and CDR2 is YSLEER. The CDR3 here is CASSQDPSGSNEQFF. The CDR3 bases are TGCGCCAGCAGCCAAGACCCTAGCGGGAGTAATGAGCAGTTCTTC.

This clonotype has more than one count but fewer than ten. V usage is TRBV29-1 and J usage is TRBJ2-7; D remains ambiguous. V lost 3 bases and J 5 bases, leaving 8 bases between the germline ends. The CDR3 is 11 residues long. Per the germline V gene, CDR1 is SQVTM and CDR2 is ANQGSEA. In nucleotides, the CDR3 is TGCAGCGTTGATTCTGGTAACGAGCAGTACGTC. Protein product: CSVDSGNEQYV.